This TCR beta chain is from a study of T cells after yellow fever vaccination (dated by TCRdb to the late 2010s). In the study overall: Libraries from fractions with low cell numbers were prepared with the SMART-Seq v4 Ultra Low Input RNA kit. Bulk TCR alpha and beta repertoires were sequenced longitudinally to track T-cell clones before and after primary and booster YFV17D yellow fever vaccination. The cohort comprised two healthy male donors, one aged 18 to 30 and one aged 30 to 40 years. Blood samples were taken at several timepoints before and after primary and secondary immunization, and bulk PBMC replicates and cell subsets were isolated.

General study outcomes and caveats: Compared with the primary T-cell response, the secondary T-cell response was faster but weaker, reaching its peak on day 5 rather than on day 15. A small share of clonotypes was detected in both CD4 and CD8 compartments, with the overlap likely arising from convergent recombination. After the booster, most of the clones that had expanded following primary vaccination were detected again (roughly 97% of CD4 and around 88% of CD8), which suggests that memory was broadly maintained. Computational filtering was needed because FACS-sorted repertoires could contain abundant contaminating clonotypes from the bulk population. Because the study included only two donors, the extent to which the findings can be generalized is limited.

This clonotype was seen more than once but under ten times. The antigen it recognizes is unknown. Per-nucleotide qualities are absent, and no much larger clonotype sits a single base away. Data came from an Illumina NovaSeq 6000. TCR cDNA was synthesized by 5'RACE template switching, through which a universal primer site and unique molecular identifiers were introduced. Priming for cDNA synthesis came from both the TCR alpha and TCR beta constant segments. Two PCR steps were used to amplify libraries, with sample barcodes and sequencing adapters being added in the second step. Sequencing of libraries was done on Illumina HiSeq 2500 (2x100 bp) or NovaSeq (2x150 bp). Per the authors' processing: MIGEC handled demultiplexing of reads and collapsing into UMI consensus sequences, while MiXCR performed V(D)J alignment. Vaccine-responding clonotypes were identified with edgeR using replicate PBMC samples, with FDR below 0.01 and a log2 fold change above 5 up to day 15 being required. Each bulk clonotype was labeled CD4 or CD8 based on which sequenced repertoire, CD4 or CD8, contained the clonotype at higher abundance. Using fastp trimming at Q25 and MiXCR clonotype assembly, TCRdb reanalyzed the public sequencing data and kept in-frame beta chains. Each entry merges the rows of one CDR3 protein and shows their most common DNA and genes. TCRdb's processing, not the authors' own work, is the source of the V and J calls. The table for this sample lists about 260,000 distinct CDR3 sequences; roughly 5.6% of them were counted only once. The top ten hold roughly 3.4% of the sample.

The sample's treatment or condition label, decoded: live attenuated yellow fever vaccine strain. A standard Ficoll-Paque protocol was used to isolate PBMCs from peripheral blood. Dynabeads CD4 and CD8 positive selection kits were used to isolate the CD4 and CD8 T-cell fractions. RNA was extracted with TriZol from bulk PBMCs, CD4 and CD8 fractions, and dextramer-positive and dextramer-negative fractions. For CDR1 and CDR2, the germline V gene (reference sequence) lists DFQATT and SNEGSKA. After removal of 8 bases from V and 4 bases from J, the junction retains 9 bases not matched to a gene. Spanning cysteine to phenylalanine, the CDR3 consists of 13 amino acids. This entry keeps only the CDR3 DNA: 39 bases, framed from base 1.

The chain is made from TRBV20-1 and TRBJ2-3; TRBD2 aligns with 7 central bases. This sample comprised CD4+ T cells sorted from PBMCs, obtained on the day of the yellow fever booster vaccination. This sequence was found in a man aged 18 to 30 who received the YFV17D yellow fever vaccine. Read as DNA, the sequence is TGCAGTTCTCCGGGACTAACGTCAGATACGCAGTATTTT. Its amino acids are CSSPGLTSDTQYF.